The present TCR beta chain was sequenced within a study of blood T cell repertoires in COVID-19. The overall study: Sites in the United States, Italy and Spain provided acute and convalescent COVID-19 samples. Nucleic acid was either cDNA or gDNA, and it came from T cells, B-cell-depleted T cells, or PBMCs.

The V gene's germline CDR1 is SNHLY and CDR2 FYNNEI. The V end was cut by 10 bases, the J end by 0 bases, with 25 bases between. This CDR3 region has 18 residues. Enrolled during active infection, Seattle patients were then followed longitudinally. Per the authors' pipeline: Amplifying reference gene primers gave estimates of nucleated cell counts. Generated by immunoSEQ multiplex PCR, the TCRdb table keeps only in-frame clones and is missing some. That table gives V, J and clone size, and the DNA gave D and trimming. This sample yields about 150,000 clones, of which 80% to 90% are seen a single time; about an eighth belongs to the top ten.

Material for sequencing was peripheral blood. The chain joins TRBV2 to TRBJ2-1; tentative D call: TRBD2 (6 bases). The TCR comes from a man in his late teens or twenties with COVID-19, enrolled during active disease. The CDR3 nucleotides read TGTGCCACCCCCGGGAGAGCTGGGACCCAAAGCTCCTACAATGAGCAGTTCTTC. Translated, it gives CATPGRAGTQSSYNEQFF. Combining the CDR3 with reference TRBV2 and TRBJ2-1 gives the whole variable domain EPEVTQTPSHQVTQMGQEVILRCVPISNHLYFYWYRQILGQKVEFLVSFYNNEISEKSEIFDDQFSVERPDGSNFTLKIRSTKLEDSAMYFCATPGRAGTQSSYNEQFFGPGTRLTVL.